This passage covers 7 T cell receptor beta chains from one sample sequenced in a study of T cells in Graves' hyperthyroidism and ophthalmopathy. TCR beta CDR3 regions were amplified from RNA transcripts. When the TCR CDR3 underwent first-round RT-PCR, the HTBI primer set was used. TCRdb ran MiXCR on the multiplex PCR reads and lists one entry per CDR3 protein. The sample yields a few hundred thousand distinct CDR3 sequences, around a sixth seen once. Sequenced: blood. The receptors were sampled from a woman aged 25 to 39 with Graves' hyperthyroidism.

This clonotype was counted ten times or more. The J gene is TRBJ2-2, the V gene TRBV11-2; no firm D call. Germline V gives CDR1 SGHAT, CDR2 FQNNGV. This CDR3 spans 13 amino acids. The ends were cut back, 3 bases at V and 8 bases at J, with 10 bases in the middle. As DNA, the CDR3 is TGTGCCAGCAGCTTCTCGGTGGTGGGGGAGCTGTTTTTT. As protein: CASSFSVVGELFF.

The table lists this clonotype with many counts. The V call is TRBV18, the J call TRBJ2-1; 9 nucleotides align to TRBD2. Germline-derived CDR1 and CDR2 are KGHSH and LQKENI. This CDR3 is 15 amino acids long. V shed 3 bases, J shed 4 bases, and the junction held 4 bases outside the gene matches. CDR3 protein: CASSPSSGEYNEQFF. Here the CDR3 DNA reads TGTGCCAGCTCACCGTCTAGCGGGGAATACAATGAGCAGTTCTTC.

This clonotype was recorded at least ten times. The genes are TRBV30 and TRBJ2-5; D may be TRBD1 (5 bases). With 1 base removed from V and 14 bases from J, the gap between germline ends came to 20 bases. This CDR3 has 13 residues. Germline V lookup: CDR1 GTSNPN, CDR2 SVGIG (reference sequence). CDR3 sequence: CAWSAKQDNLVYF. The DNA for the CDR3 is TGTGCCTGGAGTGCCAAGCAGGACAACTTGGTTTACTTC.

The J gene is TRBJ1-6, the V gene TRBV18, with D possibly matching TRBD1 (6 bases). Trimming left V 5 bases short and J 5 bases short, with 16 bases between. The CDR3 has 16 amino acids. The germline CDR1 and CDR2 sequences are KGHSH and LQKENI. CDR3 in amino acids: CASSSSQGSHNSPLHF. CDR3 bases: TGTGCCAGCTCATCGTCACAGGGTTCCCATAATTCACCCCTCCACTTT.

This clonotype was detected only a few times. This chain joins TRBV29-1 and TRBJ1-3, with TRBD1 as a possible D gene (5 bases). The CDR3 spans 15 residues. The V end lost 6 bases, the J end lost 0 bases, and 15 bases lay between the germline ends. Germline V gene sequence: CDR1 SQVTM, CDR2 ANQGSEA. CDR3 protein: CSVYRWASSGNTIYF. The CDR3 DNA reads TGCAGCGTCTACAGGTGGGCAAGCTCTGGAAACACCATATATTTT.

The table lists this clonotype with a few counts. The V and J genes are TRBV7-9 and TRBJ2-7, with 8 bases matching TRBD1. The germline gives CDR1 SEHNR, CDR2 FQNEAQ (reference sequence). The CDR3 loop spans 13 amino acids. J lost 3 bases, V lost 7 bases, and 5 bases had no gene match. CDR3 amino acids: CASKGQESYEQYF. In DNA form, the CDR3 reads TGTGCCAGCAAGGGACAGGAGAGCTACGAGCAGTACTTC.

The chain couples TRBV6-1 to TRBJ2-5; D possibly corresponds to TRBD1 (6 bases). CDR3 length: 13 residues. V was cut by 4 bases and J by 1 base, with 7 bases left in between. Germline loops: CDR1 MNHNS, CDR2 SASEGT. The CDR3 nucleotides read TGTGCCAGCAGTGTACAGGGCCAAGAGACCCAGTACTTC. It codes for CASSVQGQETQYF.